The 31 T cell receptor beta chains presented below share a single source sample, sequenced in a study of cytomegalovirus exposure and HLA in healthy donors. Sequenced by immunoSEQ multiplex PCR; TCRdb stores in-frame clones only, minus some. The repertoire consists of 200,000 to 250,000 clones, with just over 85% occurring once and the leading ten covering 2.9%. The sequenced sample was PBMCs. Receptors were obtained from a woman under 30 in good health and CMV-seronegative.

The chain combines TRBV2 with TRBJ1-2; 8 bases match TRBD1. Trimming removed 6 bases from V and 9 bases from J; junction bases left unmatched: 12. CDR1 SNHLY and CDR2 FYNNEI come from the germline V gene. This CDR3 contains 14 residues. CDR3: CASRDLDRDESYTF. The DNA for the CDR3 is TGTGCCAGCAGGGACTTGGACAGGGATGAAAGCTACACCTTC.

J is TRBJ2-3 and V is TRBV5-4, with 9 nucleotides matching TRBD2. The CDR3 is made up of 15 amino acids. Trimming at V came to 4 bases and at J to 6 bases, leaving 9 bases not matched to a gene. Germline CDR1 and CDR2: SGHNT and YYREEE (reference sequence). DNA of the CDR3: TGTGCCAGCAGCCTTAGCGGGAGACTGTGGGATACGCAGTATTTT. Translating it yields CASSLSGRLWDTQYF. Supplemented by reference TRBV5-4 and TRBJ2-3, the full variable domain reads ETGVTQSPTHLIKTRGQQVTLRCSSQSGHNTVSWYQQALGQGPQFIFQYYREEENGRGNFPPRFSGLQFPNYSSELNVNALELDDSALYLCASSLSGRLWDTQYFGPGTRLTVL.

The chain has TRBV10-1 and TRBJ2-1; 9 bases line up with TRBD2. CDR3 length: 15 residues. Germline loops: CDR1 WNHNN, CDR2 SYGVQD (reference sequence). Trimming took 7 bases from V and 4 from J; bases not matched to a gene: 8. The CDR3 sequence: CASKAGTSCYNEQFF. CDR3 sequence (DNA): TGCGCCAGCAAAGCCGGGACTAGCTGTTACAATGAGCAGTTCTTC.

The V and J genes are TRBV7-8 and TRBJ2-7; D might be TRBD1 (6 bases). Deletions cut 3 bases from V and 4 bases from J, with 19 bases between. Germline-derived CDR1 and CDR2 are SGHVS and FQNEAQ. CDR3 length: 16 residues. The CDR3 nucleotides are TGTGCCAGCAGCTTCGATGGACAGTTTGGAAGATACGAGCAGTACTTC. Amino acid sequence: CASSFDGQFGRYEQYF.

This clone occurred once. As DNA, the CDR3 is TGTGCCAGCAGTTTAAGGCAGGGACTAGCGGGAGGATTCACCTACGAGCAGTACTTC. It is translated as CASSLRQGLAGGFTYEQYF. This chain connects TRBV28 to TRBJ2-7; 15 positions match TRBD2. CDR1 and CDR2 (germline): MDHEN, SYDVKM. The CDR3 contains 19 residues. The ends lost 2 bases at V and 2 bases at J; junction bases unmatched: 10.

The chain is built from TRBV19 and TRBJ2-7, with D unclear. Germline V CDR1 and CDR2: LNHDA, SQIVND (reference sequence). Trimming removed 7 bases at V and 3 bases at J, with 13 bases between. CDR3 length equals 13 residues. The CDR3 region has the DNA TGTGCCAGTATCGACTCGACGGGCTACGAGCAGTACTTC. Its translation: CASIDSTGYEQYF. The whole variable domain, remainder taken from reference TRBV19 and TRBJ2-7, is DGGITQSPKYLFRKEGQNVTLSCEQNLNHDAMYWYRQDPGQGLRLIYYSQIVNDFQKGDIAEGYSVSREKKESFPLTVTSAQKNPTAFYLCASIDSTGYEQYFGPGTRLTVT.

This chain uses TRBV9 with TRBJ2-7; D gene uncertain. CDR3 length: 14 residues. The germline V gene encodes CDR1 SGDLS and CDR2 YYNGEE. V was shortened by 4 bases and J by 3 bases, with 14 bases between the two germline ends. Written as DNA, the CDR3 is TGTGCCAGCAGCCCCCGGTCCAACGTCTACGAGCAGTACTTC. It is translated as CASSPRSNVYEQYF.

The rearrangement joins TRBV6-1 to TRBJ2-4, with TRBD1 as a possible D gene (6 bases). Germline V lookup: CDR1 MNHNS, CDR2 SASEGT. CDR3 length: 12 residues. V was clipped by 7 bases and J by 4 bases, with 8 bases between them. Written as DNA, the CDR3 is TGTGCCAGCACCAGGGGTAAAAACATTCAGTACTTC. Its translation is CASTRGKNIQYF.

The rearrangement uses TRBV28 and TRBJ1-2; maybe TRBD1 (6 bases). The CDR3 covers 14 residues. Trimming shortened V by 3 bases and J by 5 bases, and 13 bases separated the two germline ends. Germline lookup yields CDR1 MDHEN and CDR2 SYDVKM. Here the CDR3 DNA reads TGTGCCAGCAGTTTCTTGTCGACAGGATATGGCTACACCTTC. This encodes CASSFLSTGYGYTF.

This chain joins TRBV6-5 and TRBJ2-1; D gene unclear. The CDR3 contains 15 residues. Between the trimmed V and J ends, which lost 2 bases and 8 bases, there was a span of 16 bases. Germline-derived CDR1 and CDR2 are MNHEY and SVGAGI. CDR3 nucleotide sequence: TGTGCCAGCAGTTACGGTCGGTTTTCGGTGGATGAGCAGTTCTTC. Translating gives CASSYGRFSVDEQFF.

V is TRBV7-8 and J is TRBJ2-7, with D perhaps matching TRBD2 (7 bases). Germline loops: CDR1 SGHVS, CDR2 FQNEAQ. The CDR3 length is 18 residues. V was clipped by 0 bases and J by 4 bases, with 22 bases between them. CDR3 sequence reads: CASSLAGEGGFFLYEQYF. CDR3 nucleotides: TGTGCCAGCAGCTTAGCGGGGGAGGGGGGATTCTTCCTTTACGAGCAGTACTTC.

The chain joins TRBV28 to TRBJ2-7, with TRBD1 identical over 7 bases. The length of the CDR3 is 15 residues. V trimming: 5 bases; J trimming: 2 bases; junction bases outside the gene matches: 9. Germline V lookup: CDR1 MDHEN, CDR2 SYDVKM. The CDR3 DNA follows: TGTGCCAGCAGTCGGCCGGGACAGCTCACCTACGAGCAGTACTTC. Residues: CASSRPGQLTYEQYF.

This clone is a singleton in its sample. This sequence joins TRBV4-1 and TRBJ2-3; no reliable D call. The V gene's germline CDR1 is MGHRA and CDR2 YSYEKL. This CDR3 comprises 16 residues. The germline V and J ends were trimmed by 5 bases and 0 bases, with 15 bases remaining between them. CDR3 DNA: TGCGCCAGCAGCTGGCAATGGAGTGAGAGCACAGATACGCAGTATTTT. This codes for CASSWQWSESTDTQYF.

By share, this clone counts as medium-sized. CDR3 protein: CASSSTGVGGQPQHF. The CDR3 DNA reads TGTGCCAGCAGTTCGACAGGGGTAGGAGGGCAGCCCCAGCATTTT. The V call is TRBV27, the J call TRBJ1-5; 8 bases agree with TRBD1. Losses at the gene ends were 4 bases for V and 7 bases for J; bases not matched to a gene: 9. CDR1 MNHEY and CDR2 SMNVEV come from the germline V gene (reference sequence). The CDR3 is 15 amino acids.

V is TRBV10-3 and J is TRBJ2-7; 8 bases agree with TRBD1. The CDR3 is made up of 16 amino acids. The germline CDR1 and CDR2 sequences are ENHRY and SYGVKD. The V segment lost 3 bases and the J segment 7 bases; nucleotides outside the gene matches: 14. The CDR3 bases are TGTGCCATCAGTGACTCTGAGACAGGGGTTTTGAGAGAGCAGTACTTC. Its protein is CAISDSETGVLREQYF.

This chain links TRBV2 with TRBJ2-7; 9 nucleotides match TRBD2. The ends lost 4 bases at V and 5 bases at J; junction bases unmatched: 12. The CDR3 is 16 amino acids. Per germline, CDR1 SNHLY and CDR2 FYNNEI. The CDR3 protein is CASSAGAGGPGHEQYF. DNA of the CDR3: TGTGCCAGCAGTGCGGGGGCGGGAGGGCCGGGCCACGAGCAGTACTTC.

This chain uses TRBV6-6 with TRBJ2-2; 12 bases align to TRBD2. Germline V lookup: CDR1 MNHNY, CDR2 SVGAGI (reference sequence). Trimming took 4 bases from V and 2 from J; bases not matched to a gene: 2. The CDR3 loop spans 16 amino acids. CDR3 residues: CASSWGLAGNTGELFF. CDR3 nucleotides: TGTGCCAGCAGTTGGGGACTAGCGGGCAACACCGGGGAGCTGTTTTTT.

V usage is TRBV2 and J usage is TRBJ1-4; TRBD1 aligns across 8 bases. CDR1 SNHLY and CDR2 FYNNEI come from the germline V gene. V dropped 3 bases and J dropped 0; count of bases not matched to a gene: 6. This CDR3 is built from 17 residues. The DNA of the CDR3 is TGTGCCAGCAGTGACAGGGGGCGCACCCCAACTAATGAAAAACTGTTTTTT. Translating it yields CASSDRGRTPTNEKLFF.

This clone was counted a single time. The chain is built from TRBV6-5 and TRBJ1-1; TRBD1 agrees at 7 bases. The V segment lost 7 bases and the J segment 4 bases; nucleotides outside the gene matches: 12. CDR3 length: 15 residues. Per the germline V gene, CDR1 is MNHEY and CDR2 is SVGAGI. The CDR3 sequence: CASTETGFGGTEAFF. The CDR3 coding sequence is TGTGCCAGCACTGAGACAGGGTTCGGGGGCACTGAAGCTTTCTTT.

The chain links TRBV4-1 to TRBJ1-5; 7 nucleotides agree with TRBD1. J gave up 3 bases and V 3 bases, and 5 bases lay outside the gene matches. Germline lookup yields CDR1 MGHRA and CDR2 YSYEKL. This CDR3 spans 15 amino acids. The CDR3 bases are TGCGCCAGCAGCCAGAAACAGGGGTACAATCAGCCCCAGCATTTT. Its protein is CASSQKQGYNQPQHF.

The genes are TRBV27 and TRBJ2-3; D gene uncertain. The germline V gene encodes CDR1 MNHEY and CDR2 SMNVEV (reference sequence). CDR3 size: 14 residues. V was pared by 0 bases and J by 0 bases, with 4 bases between. This chain's CDR3 is CASSLSGSTDTQYF. CDR3 bases: TGTGCCAGCAGTTTATCGGGCAGCACAGATACGCAGTATTTT.

The chain combines TRBV18 with TRBJ2-7; D remains unclear. The length of the CDR3 is 14 residues. Trimming took off 2 bases at V and 0 bases at J, with 8 bases between the two ends. Germline CDR1 and CDR2: KGHSH and LQKENI. The CDR3 sequence is CASSPGRSSYEQYF. DNA for the CDR3: TGTGCCAGCTCACCAGGGCGTAGCTCCTACGAGCAGTACTTC.

Note on this clone: Other DNA sequences within the sample encode an identical CDR3. The chain has TRBV28 and TRBJ2-3; 7 nucleotides agree with TRBD2. The CDR3 contains 15 residues. With 3 bases clipped from V and 1 base from J, the junction kept 4 bases outside the gene matches. Looked up from germline, CDR1 is MDHEN and CDR2 is SYDVKM. The CDR3 DNA follows: TGTGCCAGCAGTTTGCGCGGGAGAGGCACAGATACGCAGTATTTT. Residues: CASSLRGRGTDTQYF.

The chain links TRBV19 to TRBJ1-4; D is unclear. The CDR3 covers 14 residues. CDR1 and CDR2 (germline): LNHDA, SQIVND (reference sequence). V lost 5 bases to trimming and J lost 5 bases, with 12 bases between them. CDR3 in amino acids: CASSADGYNEKLFF. The DNA of the CDR3 is TGTGCCAGTAGTGCAGACGGGTACAATGAAAAACTGTTTTTT.

V is TRBV2 and J is TRBJ1-4; TRBD1 matches 9 bases. The ends lost 6 bases at V and 8 bases at J; junction bases unmatched: 7. Germline V gene lookup returns CDR1 SNHLY and CDR2 FYNNEI. The CDR3 extends over 14 amino acids. CDR3: CASSRDREGEKLFF. The CDR3 nucleotides are TGTGCCAGCAGCCGGGACAGGGAAGGCGAAAAACTGTTTTTT.

The V gene is TRBV11-2, the J gene TRBJ2-1; 7 positions match TRBD2. Unmatched junction bases numbered 5, after V lost 5 bases and J lost 4 bases. Germline V gives CDR1 SGHAT, CDR2 FQNNGV. The CDR3 sequence is 14 residues long. The CDR3, as DNA: TGTGCCAGCAGCGAGGGACTACTATACAATGAGCAGTTCTTC. Amino acid sequence: CASSEGLLYNEQFF.

CDR3 protein: CASSLAGVAGGPEETQYF. CDR3 nucleotide sequence: TGTGCCAGCAGCTTGGCCGGAGTAGCGGGAGGGCCAGAAGAGACCCAGTACTTC. The J gene is TRBJ2-5, the V gene TRBV5-6; the match to TRBD2 covers 11 bases. This CDR3 spans 18 amino acids. V dropped 0 bases and J dropped 3; count of bases not matched to a gene: 10. Germline CDR1 SGHDT, CDR2 YYEEEE.

J is TRBJ2-7 and V is TRBV29-1; a possible D gene is TRBD2 (5 bases). Trimming took off 5 bases at V and 1 base at J, with 9 bases between the two ends. From germline, CDR1 is SQVTM and CDR2 ANQGSEA. This CDR3 is built from 12 residues. Here the CDR3 reads CSVTRASYEQYF. The DNA for the CDR3 is TGCAGCGTTACGCGGGCTTCCTACGAGCAGTACTTC.

This chain connects TRBV6-1 to TRBJ2-2; D gene unclear. Trimming removed 4 bases at V and 0 bases at J, with 9 bases between. The CDR3 runs to 15 residues. Looked up from germline, CDR1 is MNHNS and CDR2 is SASEGT. The CDR3 coding sequence is TGTGCCAGCAGTGCCTTCCGTTCGAACACCGGGGAGCTGTTTTTT. The encoded protein is CASSAFRSNTGELFF.

The chain uses TRBV28 and TRBJ1-5, with 10 bases that match TRBD1. CDR1 and CDR2 (germline): MDHEN, SYDVKM. Trimming took 6 bases from V and 2 from J; bases not matched to a gene: 4. This CDR3 is 15 amino acids long. For the CDR3, the DNA is TGTGCCAGCAGGGACAGGGGGATTGGCAATCAGCCCCAGCATTTT. This codes for CASRDRGIGNQPQHF.

V usage is TRBV23-1 and J usage is TRBJ2-3; 10 nucleotides line up with TRBD2. TRBV23-1 falls under the ORF class, with uncertain function. V was pared by 2 bases and J by 3 bases, with 8 bases of the junction left unmatched. CDR3 length equals 17 residues. This CDR3 reads CASSQLGLAEQTDTQYF. DNA for the CDR3: TGCGCCAGCAGTCAACTTGGACTAGCGGAGCAGACAGATACGCAGTATTTT.